Below are 18 T cell receptor beta chains sequenced from a single sample in a study of T cell changes during pregnancy in multiple sclerosis. Some clones are missing from TCRdb's copy, which holds only in-frame ones; the method was immunoSEQ multiplex PCR. Of tens of thousands of clones listed, more than 85% are singletons. Sample: CD8+ T cells from peripheral blood mononuclear cells, taken after pregnancy. These receptors originate from a female donor with multiple sclerosis, enrolled in a pregnancy study.

The V and J genes are TRBV7-7 and TRBJ2-3; TRBD2 matches 10 bases. Germline trimming cut 7 bases from V and 0 bases from J; bases unmatched to any gene: 7. This CDR3 comprises 16 residues. The germline V gene encodes CDR1 SSHAT and CDR2 FNYEAQ (reference sequence). CDR3 coding DNA: TGTGCCAGCACCCCAGGGACTAGCGATAGCACAGATACGCAGTATTTT. Its translation is CASTPGTSDSTDTQYF.

The chain links TRBV7-4 to TRBJ2-5, with TRBD1 matching 7 bases. The ends lost 5 bases at V and 1 base at J; junction bases unmatched: 16. Germline V CDR1 and CDR2: SGHVT, SQSDAQ. This CDR3 region has 18 residues. DNA of the CDR3: TGTGCCAGCAGCCTGAGACAGTACGAACAGGGGTTCCAAGAGACCCAGTACTTC. It codes for CASSLRQYEQGFQETQYF.

J is TRBJ1-1 and V is TRBV5-6; 7 nucleotides line up with TRBD1. Per the germline V gene, CDR1 is SGHDT and CDR2 is YYEEEE. The CDR3 runs 17 residues. The junction had 12 bases not matched to a gene; V was cut back by 4 bases and J by 0 bases. The CDR3 DNA sequence: TGTGCCAGCAGCACCAAAGGGAAAGGGGGCATGAACACTGAAGCTTTCTTT. Amino acids: CASSTKGKGGMNTEAFF.

The gene calls are TRBV15 and TRBJ2-7, with D possibly TRBD1 on 5 matching bases. The germline gives CDR1 LNHNV, CDR2 YYDKDF (reference sequence). V lost 3 bases to trimming and J lost 2 bases, with 14 bases between them. This CDR3 has 15 amino acids. The CDR3 DNA reads as TGTGCCACCAGCAGGATCATAGGACACCCCTACGAGCAGTACTTC. Amino acid sequence: CATSRIIGHPYEQYF.

J is TRBJ1-1 and V is TRBV28, with TRBD1 matching over 7 bases. V lost 6 bases, J lost 1 base, and 2 bases stayed unmatched. Germline-derived CDR1 and CDR2 are MDHEN and SYDVKM. The CDR3 covers 13 residues. CDR3 bases: TGTGCCAGCAGAAGACAGGGGAACACTGAAGCTTTCTTT. The encoded protein is CASRRQGNTEAFF.

The table lists this clone with a count of one. This chain joins TRBV2 and TRBJ2-7, with TRBD1 matching over 9 bases. Trimming removed 6 bases from V and 3 bases from J; junction bases left unmatched: 12. This CDR3 region has 16 residues. Looked up from germline, CDR1 is SNHLY and CDR2 is FYNNEI. The CDR3 protein is CASRTTGTGSIYEQYF. CDR3 DNA: TGTGCCAGCAGGACTACCGGGACAGGGTCAATCTACGAGCAGTACTTC.

This clone occurred once. In DNA form, the CDR3 reads TGCGCCAGCAGCTTTCGGGTGTTGGGAGGGGACAATGAGCAGTTCTTC. As protein: CASSFRVLGGDNEQFF. The chain has TRBV5-1 and TRBJ2-1; TRBD2 aligns across 7 bases. Germline CDR1 and CDR2: SGHRS and YFSETQ. The CDR3 is made up of 16 amino acids. The V segment lost 2 bases and the J segment 5 bases; nucleotides outside the gene matches: 10.

This chain connects TRBV7-2 to TRBJ1-1, with D possibly matching TRBD1 (5 bases). In germline, CDR1 is SGHTA, CDR2 FQGNSA. Trimming took 4 bases from V and 7 from J, leaving 16 bases between them. The CDR3 totals 14 residues. The CDR3 nucleotides read TGTGCCAGCAGCTACCGACTGGACAACTATGAAGCTTTCTTT. It codes for CASSYRLDNYEAFF.

This chain uses TRBV11-2 with TRBJ2-1, with TRBD2 matching over 8 bases. The germline CDR1 and CDR2 sequences are SGHAT and FQNNGV. The V gene end was trimmed by 5 bases and the J gene end by 4 bases; junction bases not matched to a gene: 10. The CDR3 consists of 16 residues. The CDR3 DNA reads TGTGCCAGCAGCCCGGACCTCGGGACTAGTTACAATGAGCAGTTCTTC. Translating gives CASSPDLGTSYNEQFF.

This clone was found many times. The chain couples TRBV11-2 to TRBJ2-7; D uncertain. CDR3 length: 15 amino acids. Germline CDR1 is SGHAT and CDR2 is FQNNGV. Trimming took off 0 bases at V and 5 bases at J, with 14 bases between the two ends. The DNA for the CDR3 is TGTGCCAGCAGCTTAGATGTATTGCCAGGCGACGAGCAGTACTTC. The encoded protein is CASSLDVLPGDEQYF.

This chain uses TRBV30 with TRBJ2-2, with unresolved D. CDR3 length: 16 amino acids. Germline V lookup: CDR1 GTSNPN, CDR2 SVGIG (reference sequence). Between the trimmed V and J ends, which lost 5 bases and 7 bases, there was a span of 23 bases. CDR3 amino acids: CAWSLLDSLTGGELFF. DNA for the CDR3: TGTGCCTGGTCTCTGCTAGATTCTTTAACGGGCGGGGAGCTGTTTTTT. Variable domain in full (rest from reference TRBV30 and TRBJ2-2): SQTIHQWPATLVQPVGSPLSLECTVEGTSNPNLYWYRQAAGRGLQLLFYSVGIGQISSEVPQNLSASRPQDRQFILSSKKLLLSDSGFYLCAWSLLDSLTGGELFFGEGSRLTVL.

CDR3 in DNA: TGTGCCAGTAGTCCCAAGACAGGGGGCGGTTCAGATACGCAGTATTTT. This translates into CASSPKTGGGSDTQYF. The gene calls are TRBV19 and TRBJ2-3, with TRBD1 matching 10 bases. CDR1 and CDR2 (germline): LNHDA, SQIVND (reference sequence). The CDR3 runs 16 residues. With 5 bases clipped from V and 4 bases from J, the junction kept 9 bases outside the gene matches.

The chain carries TRBV7-9 and TRBJ2-1; maybe TRBD2 (7 bases). Germline V CDR1 and CDR2: SEHNR, FQNEAQ (reference sequence). This CDR3 contains 12 residues. V was shortened by 5 bases and J by 15 bases, with 17 bases between the two germline ends. For the CDR3, the DNA is TGTGCCAGCAGCCCTAGCGGCTGGGGGCCGTTCTTC. Encoded protein: CASSPSGWGPFF.

This chain connects TRBV4-3 to TRBJ2-1; TRBD2 aligns across 8 bases. The trim removed 5 bases at V and 4 bases at J, leaving 7 bases unmatched. The CDR3 spans 15 residues. Germline V CDR1 and CDR2: LGHNA, YSLEER. CDR3 DNA: TGCGCCAGCAGCGAACTAGCGGAAGCTTACAATGAGCAGTTCTTC. Protein sequence: CASSELAEAYNEQFF.

The genes are TRBV10-3 and TRBJ2-7, with TRBD1 as a possible D gene (5 bases). V gave up 6 bases and J gave up 6 bases, with 27 bases separating them. The CDR3 extends over 17 amino acids. CDR1 and CDR2 from the germline V gene are ENHRY and SYGVKD. The CDR3 loop is CAIRNLDSPQGAFEQYF. CDR3 sequence (DNA): TGTGCCATCAGGAACCTCGACAGTCCCCAAGGAGCATTCGAGCAGTACTTC.

The chain recombines TRBV20-1 with TRBJ2-1; D not resolved. Trimming cost V 5 bases and J 7 bases, with 9 bases left between them. This CDR3 region has 11 residues. CDR1 DFQATT and CDR2 SNEGSKA come from the germline V gene (reference sequence). CDR3 amino acids: CSAESANEQFF. CDR3 coding DNA: TGCAGTGCTGAGAGTGCGAATGAGCAGTTCTTC.

This clone has a handful of counts. The CDR3 sequence is CASREGQLSSYEQYF. The CDR3, as DNA: TGTGCCAGCAGGGAGGGACAGCTGAGCTCCTACGAGCAGTACTTC. The chain has TRBV27 and TRBJ2-7; D possibly corresponds to TRBD1 (7 bases). Germline assignment: CDR1 MNHEY and CDR2 SMNVEV (reference sequence). The CDR3 has 15 amino acids. V was cut by 6 bases and J by 0 bases, with 15 bases left in between.

This clone was seen once. V gene TRBV4-3 combines with J gene TRBJ1-5, with D perhaps matching TRBD1 (5 bases). Germline V gene sequence: CDR1 LGHNA, CDR2 YSLEER. The V gene lost 3 bases and the J gene lost 5 bases, with 14 bases spanning the gap. The CDR3 consists of 15 residues. For the CDR3, the DNA is TGCGCCAGCAGCCAGGGAAGACAGCCCCATCAGCCCCAGCATTTT. It translates to CASSQGRQPHQPQHF.